Listed here are 8 T cell receptor beta chains from one sample, sequenced in a study of low-dose radiotherapy and immunotherapy resistance in tumors. Primers targeting TRAV and TRBV primed first-strand cDNA, covering alpha and beta chains. Using a constant-region primer together with a V-primer adapter, TCRs were subjected to around 22 PCR cycles of amplification. TCRdb ran MiXCR on the reads and lists one entry per CDR3 protein. The sample lists 39,000 or so distinct CDR3 sequences; 20% were seen once. The time point here: after trial treatment. Treatment defined: LDRT plus nivolumab, ipilimumab, low-dose cyclophosphamide and aspirin (RACIN trial). The material was PBMCs, obtained after low-dose radiotherapy plus immunotherapy. These receptors were taken from a female donor with ovarian cancer.

This clonotype was picked up many times. In DNA, the CDR3 is TGTGCCAGTAGTGGTACAGGGGGGGAGACCCAGTACTTC. It translates to CASSGTGGETQYF. This chain joins TRBV19 and TRBJ2-5; 8 bases fit TRBD1. V lost 5 bases to trimming and J lost 5 bases; unmatched junction nucleotides: 4. Germline lookup yields CDR1 LNHDA and CDR2 SQIVND (reference sequence). The CDR3 consists of 13 residues.

This clonotype was seen at least ten times. The chain employs TRBV5-1 and TRBJ1-1, with D maybe TRBD1 (5 bases). CDR3 size: 14 residues. Germline V gene lookup returns CDR1 SGHRS and CDR2 YFSETQ. Trimming took 2 bases from V and 4 from J, leaving 12 bases between them. The CDR3 DNA reads TGCGCCAGCAGCTTACGGGGACCCCGCACTGAAGCTTTCTTT. Translation gives CASSLRGPRTEAFF.

The J gene is TRBJ2-3, the V gene TRBV3-1; D is possibly TRBD2 (5 bases). Germline CDR1 is LGHDT and CDR2 is YNNKEL (reference sequence). Trimming shortened V by 0 bases and J by 8 bases, and 9 bases separated the two germline ends. The CDR3 covers 13 residues. CDR3 sequence (DNA): TGTGCCAGCAGCCAAGATCTGGGGAGTACGCAGTATTTT. As protein: CASSQDLGSTQYF.

In its sample, this clonotype was seen many times. This chain joins TRBV29-1 and TRBJ2-3; TRBD1 agrees at 8 bases. Germline V lookup: CDR1 SQVTM, CDR2 ANQGSEA. This CDR3 is built from 15 residues. J was trimmed by 0 bases and V by 5 bases; bases with no gene match: 7. The CDR3 sequence: CSVRRTGMSTDTQYF. DNA for the CDR3: TGCAGCGTTAGACGGACAGGGATGAGCACAGATACGCAGTATTTT.

This clonotype has ten or more counts. The chain is built from TRBV6-5 and TRBJ2-2; D might be TRBD1 or TRBD2, each matching 6 bases. CDR3 size: 14 residues. Trimming stripped 10 bases from V and 5 bases from J, with 17 bases between. Germline V CDR1 and CDR2: MNHEY, SVGAGI. The chain's CDR3 is CAIRWGAQTGELFF. The CDR3 DNA reads TGTGCCATCCGATGGGGGGCGCAGACCGGGGAGCTGTTTTTT.

The sample holds many counts of this clonotype. The chain joins TRBV6-6 to TRBJ2-5; D is ambiguous. V lost 6 bases, J lost 5 bases, and 7 bases lay in between. This CDR3 spans 11 amino acids. CDR1 MNHNY and CDR2 SVGAGI come from the germline V gene (reference sequence). CDR3 loop: CASSTVETQYF. DNA for the CDR3: TGTGCCAGCAGCACGGTGGAGACCCAGTACTTC.

This clonotype counts as medium-sized. The chain joins TRBV4-1 to TRBJ1-2, with D perhaps matching TRBD1 (6 bases). CDR1 and CDR2 (germline): MGHRA, YSYEKL. CDR3 length equals 13 residues. V dropped 0 bases and J dropped 6 bases, with 8 bases sitting between them. CDR3 residues: CASSQDTGHGYTF. CDR3 in DNA: TGCGCCAGCAGCCAAGATACAGGGCATGGCTACACCTTC.

This clonotype was seen ten or more times. The chain carries TRBV28 and TRBJ1-3; D is possibly TRBD1 (6 bases). The CDR3 covers 14 residues. The ends were cut back, 5 bases at V and 4 bases at J, with 12 bases in the middle. CDR1 and CDR2 from the germline V gene are MDHEN and SYDVKM. The CDR3: CASSDRRAGNTIYF. DNA of the CDR3: TGTGCCAGCAGTGACAGGCGGGCGGGAAACACCATATATTTT.